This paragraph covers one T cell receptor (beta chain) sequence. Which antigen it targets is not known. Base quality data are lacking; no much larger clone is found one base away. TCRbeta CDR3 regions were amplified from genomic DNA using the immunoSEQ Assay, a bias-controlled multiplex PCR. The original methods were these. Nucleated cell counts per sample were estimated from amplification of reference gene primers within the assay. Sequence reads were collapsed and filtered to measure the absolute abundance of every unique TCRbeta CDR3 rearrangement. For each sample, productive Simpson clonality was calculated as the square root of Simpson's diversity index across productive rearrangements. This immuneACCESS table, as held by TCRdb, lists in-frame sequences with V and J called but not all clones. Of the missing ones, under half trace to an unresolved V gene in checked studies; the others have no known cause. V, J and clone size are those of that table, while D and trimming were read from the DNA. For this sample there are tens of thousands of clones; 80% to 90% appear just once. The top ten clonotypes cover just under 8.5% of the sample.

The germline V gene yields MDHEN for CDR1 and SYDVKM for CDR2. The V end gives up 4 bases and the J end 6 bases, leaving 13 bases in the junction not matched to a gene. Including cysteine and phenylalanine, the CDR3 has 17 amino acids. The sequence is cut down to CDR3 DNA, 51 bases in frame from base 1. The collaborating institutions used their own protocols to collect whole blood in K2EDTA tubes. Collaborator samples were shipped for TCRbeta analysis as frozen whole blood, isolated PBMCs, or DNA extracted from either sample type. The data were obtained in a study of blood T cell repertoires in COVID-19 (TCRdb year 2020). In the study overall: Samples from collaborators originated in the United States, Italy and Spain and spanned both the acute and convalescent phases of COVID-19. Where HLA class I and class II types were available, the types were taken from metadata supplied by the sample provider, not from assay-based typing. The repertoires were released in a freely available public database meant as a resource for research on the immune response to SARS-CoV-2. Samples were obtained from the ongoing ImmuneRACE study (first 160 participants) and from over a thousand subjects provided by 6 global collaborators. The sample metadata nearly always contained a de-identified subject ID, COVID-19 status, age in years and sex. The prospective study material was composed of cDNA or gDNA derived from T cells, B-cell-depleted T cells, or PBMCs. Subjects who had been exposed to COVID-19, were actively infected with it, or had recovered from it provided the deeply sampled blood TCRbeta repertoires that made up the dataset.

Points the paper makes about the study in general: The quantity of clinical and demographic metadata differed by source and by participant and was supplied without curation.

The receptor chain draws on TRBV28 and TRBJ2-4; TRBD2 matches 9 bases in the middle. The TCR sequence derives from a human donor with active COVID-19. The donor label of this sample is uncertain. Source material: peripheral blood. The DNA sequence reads TGTGCCAGCAGTTCCTTTAGCGGGAGTAAGGGAGGAAACATTCAGTACTTC. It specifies CASSSFSGSKGGNIQYF.